The subject of this entry is one T cell receptor beta chain. Authors' analysis steps: Reference gene primers were amplified, and this amplification served to estimate nucleated cell counts. The assay was immunoSEQ multiplex PCR, and TCRdb's table has in-frame clones only and misses some. Clonal size and the V and J genes are those of that table, whereas D and trimming came from the DNA. Among approximately 290,000 clones, around 81% were seen once, and the ten largest hold about a sixth. This specimen comes from a study of blood T cell repertoires in COVID-19. Study-level background: The United States, Italy and Spain supplied acute and convalescent COVID-19 samples. From T cells, B-cell-depleted T cells, or PBMCs came the material, which was cDNA or gDNA.

CDR3 size: 14 residues. Germline CDR1 reads SGHTA; CDR2 reads FQGNSA. V gave up 7 bases and J gave up 7 bases; unmatched junction bases: 10. One Seattle source followed patients from active infection through their disease course. The TCR originated in a person aged 70 to 85 with COVID-19, enrolled during active disease. The rearrangement joins TRBV7-2 to TRBJ1-5, with TRBD1 identical over 7 bases. The sample comprised peripheral blood. This CDR3 is CASNAYTGDQPQHF. For the CDR3, the DNA is TGTGCCAGCAACGCCTACACAGGGGACCAGCCCCAGCATTTT.